Listed below are T cell receptor beta chains from one sample, sequenced in a study of T cell responses to AZD1222 COVID-19 vaccine. Here immunoSEQ multiplex PCR was the method, and the copy in TCRdb shows in-frame clones only, minus some. The top ten hold approximately 3.6% of the sample, which has some 150,000 clones, about 92% seen once. The sample was peripheral blood, taken 28 days after the second AZD1222 dose. These receptors all come from an adult who received the AZD1222 COVID-19 vaccine. Each CDR3 is given with its conserved first and last residue. Fields, in order: clone size, D gene, V gene, J gene, CDR3 DNA, CDR3 protein. D genes are given only for firm matches. Clone size is shown for a subset of rows, as once, few, many or a class of expanded clone.

NA	NA	TRBV9	TRBJ1-5	TGTGCCAGCAGCAAACAGTGTTTGGGCAATCAGCCCCAGCATTTT	CASSKQCLGNQPQHF
NA	NA	TRBV6-5	TRBJ2-7	TGTGCCAGCAGTCCCTCAGGACAAATCTCTTACGAGCAGTACTTC	CASSPSGQISYEQYF
NA	NA	TRBV6-5	TRBJ2-7	TGTGCCAGCAGACAGGGTATACAAGCGGGCGAGCAGTACTTC	CASRQGIQAGEQYF
NA	NA	TRBV30	TRBJ1-1	TGTGCCTGGAGTAAAGGACGGAACACTGAAGCTTTCTTT	CAWSKGRNTEAFF
NA	NA	TRBV2	TRBJ2-5	TGTGCCAGCAGGGAGGTTCAAGAGACCCAGTACTTC	CASREVQETQYF
NA	NA	TRBV5-1	TRBJ2-2	TGCGCCAGCAGCTTGGATGGCAGACCCTTCGTCACCGGGGAGCTGTTTTTT	CASSLDGRPFVTGELFF
NA	TRBD1	TRBV10-3	TRBJ1-3	TGTGCCTTGCGGCCCGGGACAGGGGACGGAAACACCATATATTTT	CALRPGTGDGNTIYF
NA	NA	TRBV28	TRBJ1-4	TGTGCCAGCAGTCACACTTGGGCCGGAAGGAGTGAAAAACTGTTTTTT	CASSHTWAGRSEKLFF
NA	TRBD1	TRBV19	TRBJ1-4	TGTGCCAGTAGTATGAGGGGGCCGAATGAAAAACTGTTTTTT	CASSMRGPNEKLFF
NA	NA	TRBV5-1	TRBJ1-4	TGCGCCAGCAGTTGGGACATGTTGGGAAAACTGTTTTTT	CASSWDMLGKLFF
NA	TRBD1	TRBV5-5	TRBJ2-7	TGTGCCAGCAGCTTGGCAGACAGGGCTTGGGCCTACGAGCAGTACTTC	CASSLADRAWAYEQYF
NA	NA	TRBV15	TRBJ1-6	TGTGCCACCAGCAGAGACTGGACCGATTCACCCCTCCACTTT	CATSRDWTDSPLHF
NA	NA	TRBV5-4	TRBJ2-1	TGTGCCAGCAGCTTGGGAGGGATTGCGGGTTTCAGTGAGCAGTTCTTC	CASSLGGIAGFSEQFF
NA	NA	TRBV5-1	TRBJ1-2	TGCGCCAGCAGCTTGGACCTCATGACAGGTACCCCATATGGCTACACCTTC	CASSLDLMTGTPYGYTF
NA	TRBD2	TRBV2	TRBJ2-3	TGTGCCAGCAGGAGAGGACTAGCGGGAGTTGTCGGCACAGATACGCAGTATTTT	CASRRGLAGVVGTDTQYF
NA	NA	TRBV5-1	TRBJ1-1	TGCGCCAGCAGCTTTCAGGGTGCGGACACTGAAGCTTTCTTT	CASSFQGADTEAFF
NA	NA	TRBV3-1/TRBV3-2	TRBJ2-3	TGTGCCAGCAGCCAAGTTCCGTCAGATACGCAGTATTTT	CASSQVPSDTQYF
NA	TRBD1	TRBV11-2	TRBJ2-1	TGTGCCAGCAGCTTAGTCGGGGACAGTTACAATGAGCAGTTCTTC	CASSLVGDSYNEQFF
once	TRBD1	TRBV18	TRBJ1-2	TGTGCCAGCTCCCCGGGACAGGATCTTGGCTACACCTTC	CASSPGQDLGYTF
NA	NA	TRBV2	TRBJ1-2	TGTGCCAGCAGTGAGAGCCGACAGGCAGCCTATGGCTACACCTTC	CASSESRQAAYGYTF
NA	TRBD1	TRBV5-1	TRBJ1-2	TGCGCCAGCAGCCCGGACCGGGACAGGGCCGGCTATGGCTACACCTTC	CASSPDRDRAGYGYTF
NA	NA	TRBV28	TRBJ1-5	TGTGCCAGCAGGAATAATGGCAATCAGCCCCAGCATTTT	CASRNNGNQPQHF
NA	TRBD1	TRBV6-2/TRBV6-3	TRBJ2-2	TGTGCCAGCAGCCCTCTTCCACAGGGGGTCGGAGTTACCGGGGAGCTGTTTTTT	CASSPLPQGVGVTGELFF
NA	NA	TRBV5-1	TRBJ1-1	TGCGCCAGCAGCACCCATGAGAACACTGAAGCTTTCTTT	CASSTHENTEAFF
NA	NA	TRBV5-4	TRBJ1-3	TGTGCCAGCAGCCCCAATAAAGGAAACACCATATATTTT	CASSPNKGNTIYF
NA	NA	TRBV27	TRBJ1-6	TGTGCCAGCAGTCCTCGGGTAGGATATTCACCCCTCCACTTT	CASSPRVGYSPLHF
NA	TRBD2	TRBV10-3	TRBJ2-7	TGTGCCATCAGAAGGTCTAGCGGGATCCGCCTCTCCTACGAGCAGTACTTC	CAIRRSSGIRLSYEQYF
NA	TRBD1	TRBV7-9	TRBJ2-7	TGTGCCAGCAGCCCTAGAGGACAGGGGACCTACGAGCAGTACTTC	CASSPRGQGTYEQYF
once	TRBD1	TRBV19	TRBJ1-1	TGTGCCAGTAGTACGGGGACAGCCCAGAACACTGAAGCTTTCTTT	CASSTGTAQNTEAFF
NA	NA	TRBV6-5	TRBJ1-1	TGTGCCAGCAGTCATCGGGAAGATATGAACACTGAAGCTTTCTTT	CASSHREDMNTEAFF
NA	NA	TRBV27	TRBJ2-1	TGTGCCAGCAGTTCCTCCGGGACGGGGCGATACAATGAGCAGTTCTTC	CASSSSGTGRYNEQFF
NA	TRBD2	TRBV29-1	TRBJ2-1	TGCAGCGTAACTGTAGCGGGCGGTTACAATGAGCAGTTCTTC	CSVTVAGGYNEQFF
NA	NA	TRBV10-3	TRBJ2-2	TGTGCCATCAGTCTGAGTACGAACACCGGGGAGCTGTTTTTT	CAISLSTNTGELFF
NA	TRBD1	TRBV7-9	TRBJ1-1	TGTGCCGGGACAGGGGGCACTGAAGCTTTCTTT	CAGTGGTEAFF
NA	NA	TRBV5-5	TRBJ2-7	TGTGCCAGCAGCTTGGTTGCGGGGCCTATTGACGAGCAGTACTTC	CASSLVAGPIDEQYF
NA	NA	TRBV14	TRBJ1-2	TGTGCCAGCAGCCACCCTCCTGATACAGGGCTCCTTGGTGGCTACACCTTC	CASSHPPDTGLLGGYTF
NA	NA	TRBV2	TRBJ1-4	TGTGCCAGCAGTGAAGGTCGTCCAACTAATGAAAAACTGTTTTTT	CASSEGRPTNEKLFF
once	NA	TRBV29-1	TRBJ1-1	TGCAGCACCTTAGATACTGAAGCTTTCTTT	CSTLDTEAFF
NA	TRBD2	TRBV28	TRBJ2-7	TGTGCCAGCAGGCGGGGGACGGTGGCCTACGAGCAGTACTTC	CASRRGTVAYEQYF
NA	TRBD1	TRBV11-1	TRBJ2-5	TGTGCCAGCAGCGCAACAGGGGGTTGGGAGACCCAGTACTTC	CASSATGGWETQYF
NA	NA	TRBV19	TRBJ1-5	TGTGCCAGTAGTATCCGACGAGATATCAATCAGCCCCAGCATTTT	CASSIRRDINQPQHF
NA	NA	TRBV24-1	TRBJ1-5	TGTGCCACCAGTGACTTTAAAACATGGCAGCCCCAGCATTTT	CATSDFKTWQPQHF
once	NA	TRBV6-5	TRBJ1-2	TGTGCCAGCAGCCAGGTCTCTAACTATGGCTACACCTTC	CASSQVSNYGYTF
NA	TRBD1	TRBV6-2/TRBV6-3	TRBJ1-1	TGTGCCAGCAGCCGTCTCCGGGACAGGGGCCATGAGACTGAAGCTTTCTTT	CASSRLRDRGHETEAFF
NA	NA	TRBV4-1	TRBJ2-7	TGCGCCAGCAGCCAAGGTAACCTCAGGCGGACATCCTACGAGCAGTACTTC	CASSQGNLRRTSYEQYF
NA	TRBD2	TRBV27	TRBJ2-2	TGTGCCACAACTAGCGGGAGTAGGGTCGGGGAGCTGTTTTTT	CATTSGSRVGELFF
NA	NA	TRBV27	TRBJ1-2	TGTGCCAGCAGGAAACAGACCGGACTGGGCTATGGCTACACCTTC	CASRKQTGLGYGYTF
NA	NA	TRBV19	TRBJ1-3	TGTGCCAGTAGTTATAGCTCTGGAAACACCATATATTTT	CASSYSSGNTIYF
NA	TRBD1	TRBV2	TRBJ1-3	TGTGCCAGCACCCGACAGGGGGTCGGTTCTGGAAACACCATATATTTT	CASTRQGVGSGNTIYF